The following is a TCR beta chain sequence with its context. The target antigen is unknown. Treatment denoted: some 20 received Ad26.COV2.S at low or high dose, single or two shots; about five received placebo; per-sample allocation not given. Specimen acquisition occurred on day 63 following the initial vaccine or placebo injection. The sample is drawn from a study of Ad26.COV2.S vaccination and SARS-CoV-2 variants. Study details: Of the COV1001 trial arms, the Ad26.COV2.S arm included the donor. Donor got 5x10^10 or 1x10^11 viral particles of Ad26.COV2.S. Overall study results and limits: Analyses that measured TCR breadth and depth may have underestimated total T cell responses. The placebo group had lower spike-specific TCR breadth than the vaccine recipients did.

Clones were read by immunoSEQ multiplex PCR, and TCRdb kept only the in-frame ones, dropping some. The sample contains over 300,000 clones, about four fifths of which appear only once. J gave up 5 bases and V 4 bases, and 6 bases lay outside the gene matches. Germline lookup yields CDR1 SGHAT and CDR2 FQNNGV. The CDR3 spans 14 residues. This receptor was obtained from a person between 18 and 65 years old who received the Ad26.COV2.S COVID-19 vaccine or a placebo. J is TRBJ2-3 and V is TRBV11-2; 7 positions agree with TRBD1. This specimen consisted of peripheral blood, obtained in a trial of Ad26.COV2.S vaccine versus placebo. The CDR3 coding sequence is TGTGCCAGCAGCTGGACAGGACGGGAAGATACGCAGTATTTT. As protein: CASSWTGREDTQYF.